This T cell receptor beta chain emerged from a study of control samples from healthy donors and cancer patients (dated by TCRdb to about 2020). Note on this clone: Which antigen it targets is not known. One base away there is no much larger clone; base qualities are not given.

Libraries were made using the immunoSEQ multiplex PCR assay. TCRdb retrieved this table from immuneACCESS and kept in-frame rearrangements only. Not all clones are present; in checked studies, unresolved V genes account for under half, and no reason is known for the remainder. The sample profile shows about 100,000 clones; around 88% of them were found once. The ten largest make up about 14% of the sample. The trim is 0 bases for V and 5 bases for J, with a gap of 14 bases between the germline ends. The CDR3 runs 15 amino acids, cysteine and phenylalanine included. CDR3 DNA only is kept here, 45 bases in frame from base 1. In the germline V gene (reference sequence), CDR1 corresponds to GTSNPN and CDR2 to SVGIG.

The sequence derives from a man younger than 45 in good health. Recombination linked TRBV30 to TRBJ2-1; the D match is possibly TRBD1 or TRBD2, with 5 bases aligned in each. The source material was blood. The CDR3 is CAWSVHIGAHNEQFF. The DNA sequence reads TGTGCCTGGAGTGTACATATCGGGGCCCACAATGAGCAGTTCTTC. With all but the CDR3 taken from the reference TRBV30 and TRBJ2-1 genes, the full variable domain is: SQTIHQWPATLVQPVGSPLSLECTVEGTSNPNLYWYRQAAGRGLQLLFYSVGIGQISSEVPQNLSASRPQDRQFILSSKKLLLSDSGFYLCAWSVHIGAHNEQFFGPGTRLTVL.